This T cell receptor beta chain emerged from a study of early stage breast cancer tumors. Study background: Of fewer than 20 invasive breast tumors, about 12 were hormone receptor-positive, HER2-negative. Seven or eight ER+/PR+/HER2- tumors were invasive ductal; four were invasive lobular.

The study, taken as a whole, reports: Compared with adjacent normal breast tissue, tumors showed roughly 2.4-fold greater T cell density and higher clonality. Most shared enriched TCRB sequences were commonly generated ones.

This clone was counted many times. Its antigen is as yet unknown. The data were produced by immunoSEQ multiplex PCR, yet TCRdb's version contains in-frame clones alone and is incomplete. The table has 50,000 to 75,000 clones, 65% to 80% seen once. V was trimmed by 5 bases and J by 5 bases, leaving 9 bases between them. Germline-derived CDR1 and CDR2 are MGHRA and YSYEKL. The CDR3 runs 13 residues. This TCR came from a person between 30 and 45 years old with breast cancer. The sample was blood. J is TRBJ2-2 and V is TRBV4-1; D may be TRBD1 (5 bases). CDR3 sequence (DNA): TGCGCCAGCAGCTTACCAGGGACCGGGGAGCTGTTTTTT. Its protein product is CASSLPGTGELFF.